A selection of T cell receptor beta chains follows, all from one sample in a study of blood T cell repertoires in COVID-19. Repertoires were generated with immunoSEQ multiplex PCR, while TCRdb's copy carries only in-frame clones and drops some. The sample has approximately 210,000 clones; about four fifths are singletons. Sequenced: peripheral blood. Every receptor here comes from a woman between 35 and 50 years old with active or convalescent COVID-19. Both conserved end residues are part of each CDR3. A D gene is named only where the DNA matches it firmly. Clone size is stated in some rows and not others, as once, few, many or a class when expanded.

d_gene: -; v_gene: TRBV3-1/TRBV3-2; j_gene: TRBJ2-1; len: 13; abundance: -; CDR3nt: TGTGCCAGCAGCCAGGCATCCTACAATGAGCAGTTCTTC; CDR3aa: CASSQASYNEQFF
d_gene: -; v_gene: TRBV12-3/TRBV12-4; j_gene: TRBJ1-5; len: 13; abundance: -; CDR3nt: TGTGCCAGCAGTTTTAAGGGGGATCAGCCCCAGCATTTT; CDR3aa: CASSFKGDQPQHF
d_gene: -; v_gene: TRBV20-1; j_gene: TRBJ2-2; len: 12; abundance: -; CDR3nt: TGCAGTGCTAGTTGGGGGGATGGGGAGCTGTTTTTT; CDR3aa: CSASWGDGELFF
d_gene: TRBD1; v_gene: TRBV24-1; j_gene: TRBJ2-7; len: 14; abundance: -; CDR3nt: TGTGCCACGAGTAAGGGACAGGGGTTCTACGAGCAGTACTTC; CDR3aa: CATSKGQGFYEQYF
d_gene: -; v_gene: TRBV5-5; j_gene: TRBJ1-1; len: 15; abundance: -; CDR3nt: TGTGCCAGCAGCTTCGGGTTGAAACGGAACACTGAAGCTTTCTTT; CDR3aa: CASSFGLKRNTEAFF
d_gene: TRBD2; v_gene: TRBV19; j_gene: TRBJ2-3; len: 15; abundance: -; CDR3nt: TGTGCCAGTAGTATGACTAGCGGGCCTACAGATACGCAGTATTTT; CDR3aa: CASSMTSGPTDTQYF
d_gene: -; v_gene: TRBV7-2; j_gene: TRBJ1-1; len: 13; abundance: few; CDR3nt: TGTGCCAGCAGCCACGGGGGTTACACTGAAGCTTTCTTT; CDR3aa: CASSHGGYTEAFF
d_gene: -; v_gene: TRBV18; j_gene: TRBJ1-4; len: 16; abundance: -; CDR3nt: TGTGCCAGCTCACCCAGACAGGAAACAACTAATGAAAAACTGTTTTTT; CDR3aa: CASSPRQETTNEKLFF
d_gene: -; v_gene: TRBV21-1; j_gene: TRBJ2-1; len: 14; abundance: -; CDR3nt: TGTGCCAGCACCGCGGGTAGCTCCTACAATGAGCAGTTCTTC; CDR3aa: CASTAGSSYNEQFF
d_gene: TRBD1; v_gene: TRBV27; j_gene: TRBJ1-5; len: 15; abundance: -; CDR3nt: TGTGCCAGCAGCCGACAGGGATATAGCAATCAGCCCCAGCATTTT; CDR3aa: CASSRQGYSNQPQHF
d_gene: TRBD2; v_gene: TRBV28; j_gene: TRBJ2-2; len: 17; abundance: -; CDR3nt: TGTGCCAGCAGTTTAAATCGCGGGACTAGGGGGACCGGGGAGCTGTTTTTT; CDR3aa: CASSLNRGTRGTGELFF
d_gene: -; v_gene: TRBV15; j_gene: TRBJ1-4; len: 16; abundance: -; CDR3nt: TGTGCCACCAGCAGAGATCTAGGAGGGGCGAATGAAAAACTGTTTTTT; CDR3aa: CATSRDLGGANEKLFF
d_gene: -; v_gene: TRBV30; j_gene: TRBJ2-3; len: 15; abundance: -; CDR3nt: TGTGCCTGGAGTGTACGGTCTCAGGGTTTGGATACGCAGTATTTT; CDR3aa: CAWSVRSQGLDTQYF
d_gene: -; v_gene: TRBV6-5; j_gene: TRBJ1-5; len: 15; abundance: -; CDR3nt: TGTGCCAGCAGTTACTCGTCAGAGGGTAATCAGCCCCAGCATTTT; CDR3aa: CASSYSSEGNQPQHF
d_gene: -; v_gene: TRBV19; j_gene: TRBJ1-1; len: 13; abundance: -; CDR3nt: TGTGCCAGTAGTATAGTGCGGGAAACTGAAGCTTTCTTT; CDR3aa: CASSIVRETEAFF
d_gene: -; v_gene: TRBV18; j_gene: TRBJ1-3; len: 17; abundance: -; CDR3nt: TGTGCCAGCTCACCACCGATACAGTCCTACTCTGGAAACACCATATATTTT; CDR3aa: CASSPPIQSYSGNTIYF
d_gene: TRBD1; v_gene: TRBV10-3; j_gene: TRBJ2-7; len: 14; abundance: -; CDR3nt: TGTGCCATCAGGGGACAGGGGGGAGCCTACGAGCAGTACTTC; CDR3aa: CAIRGQGGAYEQYF
d_gene: TRBD1; v_gene: TRBV7-6; j_gene: TRBJ1-4; len: 16; abundance: -; CDR3nt: TGTGCCAGCAGCCGGCAAAGGACAGGGCAGGATGAAAAACTGTTTTTT; CDR3aa: CASSRQRTGQDEKLFF
d_gene: TRBD1; v_gene: TRBV12-5; j_gene: TRBJ2-2; len: 14; abundance: -; CDR3nt: TGTGCTAGTGGTGGGACAGGGAACACCGGGGAGCTGTTTTTT; CDR3aa: CASGGTGNTGELFF
d_gene: -; v_gene: TRBV28; j_gene: TRBJ1-6; len: 12; abundance: -; CDR3nt: TGTGCCAGCAGTTTACGGGGGTTCACCCTCCACTTT; CDR3aa: CASSLRGFTLHF
d_gene: -; v_gene: TRBV27; j_gene: TRBJ1-6; len: 14; abundance: -; CDR3nt: TGTGCCAGCAGTTTATATCCAGGAACTTCACCCCTCCACTTT; CDR3aa: CASSLYPGTSPLHF
d_gene: -; v_gene: TRBV19; j_gene: TRBJ1-4; len: 16; abundance: -; CDR3nt: TGTGCCAGCACGACGTACTCTTCCGGAGGGCGTGAAAAACTGTTTTTT; CDR3aa: CASTTYSSGGREKLFF
d_gene: -; v_gene: TRBV6-2/TRBV6-3; j_gene: TRBJ1-5; len: 11; abundance: -; CDR3nt: TGTGCCAGCAGTTCGGGGTATCCCCAGCATTTT; CDR3aa: CASSSGYPQHF
d_gene: -; v_gene: TRBV6-1; j_gene: TRBJ1-2; len: 14; abundance: -; CDR3nt: TGTGCCAGCAGTGAAGCTCCAGGGCCCTATGGCTACACCTTC; CDR3aa: CASSEAPGPYGYTF
d_gene: TRBD2; v_gene: TRBV7-2; j_gene: TRBJ2-3; len: 16; abundance: -; CDR3nt: TGTGCCAGCAGCTTAATGAGGGTGGGGGGGACAGATACGCAGTATTTT; CDR3aa: CASSLMRVGGTDTQYF
d_gene: -; v_gene: TRBV2; j_gene: TRBJ1-6; len: 15; abundance: -; CDR3nt: TGTGCCAGCAGTGAGAGTTTAAACGGGAATTCACCCCTCCACTTT; CDR3aa: CASSESLNGNSPLHF
d_gene: -; v_gene: TRBV5-4; j_gene: TRBJ1-2; len: 14; abundance: -; CDR3nt: TGTGCCAGCAGCTTACTACCTATAAACTATGGCTACACCTTC; CDR3aa: CASSLLPINYGYTF
d_gene: TRBD1; v_gene: TRBV5-1; j_gene: TRBJ2-7; len: 14; abundance: -; CDR3nt: TGCGCCAGCAGCTACTCCACAGGGGGCAGCGAGCAGTACTTC; CDR3aa: CASSYSTGGSEQYF
d_gene: TRBD2; v_gene: TRBV20-1; j_gene: TRBJ2-5; len: 14; abundance: -; CDR3nt: TGCAGTGCTAGTAGTGGGGGGGGAAAAGAGACCCAGTACTTC; CDR3aa: CSASSGGGKETQYF
d_gene: TRBD1; v_gene: TRBV6-5; j_gene: TRBJ1-2; len: 14; abundance: -; CDR3nt: TGTGCCAGCAGTTCGACAGGGCAGAGCTATGGCTACACCTTC; CDR3aa: CASSSTGQSYGYTF
d_gene: -; v_gene: TRBV6-1; j_gene: TRBJ1-5; len: 15; abundance: -; CDR3nt: TGTGCCAGCAGTGAAGCGCGGGCAGAGAATCAGCCCCAGCATTTT; CDR3aa: CASSEARAENQPQHF
d_gene: TRBD2; v_gene: TRBV29-1; j_gene: TRBJ2-7; len: 15; abundance: -; CDR3nt: TGCAGCGTAGAGCAGACTAGCGGGAGCTCCTACGAGCAGTACTTC; CDR3aa: CSVEQTSGSSYEQYF
d_gene: TRBD1; v_gene: TRBV28; j_gene: TRBJ1-6; len: 15; abundance: -; CDR3nt: TGTGCCAGCATTTCGGGACAGGGGGCACAGTCACCCCTCCACTTT; CDR3aa: CASISGQGAQSPLHF
d_gene: -; v_gene: TRBV9; j_gene: TRBJ2-7; len: 13; abundance: -; CDR3nt: TGTGCCAGCAGCGCCACAGGGACGAGCGAGCAGTACTTC; CDR3aa: CASSATGTSEQYF
d_gene: TRBD1; v_gene: TRBV5-1; j_gene: TRBJ1-2; len: 15; abundance: -; CDR3nt: TGCGCCAGCAGCCCCGGACAGGGGGCTAACTATGGCTACACCTTC; CDR3aa: CASSPGQGANYGYTF
d_gene: TRBD1; v_gene: TRBV7-2; j_gene: TRBJ1-1; len: 14; abundance: -; CDR3nt: TGTGCCAGCAGCTTACAGGGGGTGAACACTGAAGCTTTCTTT; CDR3aa: CASSLQGVNTEAFF
d_gene: TRBD1; v_gene: TRBV10-3; j_gene: TRBJ2-7; len: 13; abundance: -; CDR3nt: TGTGCCATCAGTGAAGGACAGGGGGCGCAGCAGTACTTC; CDR3aa: CAISEGQGAQQYF
d_gene: TRBD1; v_gene: TRBV3-1/TRBV3-2; j_gene: TRBJ2-7; len: 15; abundance: once; CDR3nt: TGTGCCAGCTCCAGAACGACAGGGTCATCCTACGAGCAGTACTTC; CDR3aa: CASSRTTGSSYEQYF
d_gene: -; v_gene: TRBV25-1; j_gene: TRBJ2-7; len: 14; abundance: few; CDR3nt: TGTGCCAGCAGCGAAGAGGACAGCTCCTACGAGCAGTACTTC; CDR3aa: CASSEEDSSYEQYF
d_gene: -; v_gene: TRBV6-5; j_gene: TRBJ1-3; len: 16; abundance: -; CDR3nt: TGTGCCAGCAGTTACACAACAGGGATATCTGGAAACACCATATATTTT; CDR3aa: CASSYTTGISGNTIYF
d_gene: TRBD1; v_gene: TRBV9; j_gene: TRBJ1-2; len: 16; abundance: -; CDR3nt: TGTGCCAGCAGCACGCCCGGGACAGGGAGGGTTTATGGCTACACCTTC; CDR3aa: CASSTPGTGRVYGYTF
d_gene: -; v_gene: TRBV6-1; j_gene: TRBJ1-1; len: 14; abundance: -; CDR3nt: TGTGCCAGCAGTGAGTACGGGTCCGAAGTCCCAGCTTTCTTT; CDR3aa: CASSEYGSEVPAFF
d_gene: TRBD2; v_gene: TRBV4-3; j_gene: TRBJ2-1; len: 16; abundance: once; CDR3nt: TGCGCCAGCAGCCCGATAGCGGGGGGGAGATACAATGAGCAGTTCTTC; CDR3aa: CASSPIAGGRYNEQFF
d_gene: TRBD1; v_gene: TRBV19; j_gene: TRBJ2-5; len: 14; abundance: -; CDR3nt: TGTGCCAGTAGAGGGACAGGGAACGAAGAGACCCAGTACTTC; CDR3aa: CASRGTGNEETQYF
d_gene: -; v_gene: TRBV7-2; j_gene: TRBJ1-2; len: 16; abundance: -; CDR3nt: TGTGCCAGCAGCTTAGGGGGGAGGGGCCTCAACTATGGCTACACCTTC; CDR3aa: CASSLGGRGLNYGYTF
d_gene: -; v_gene: TRBV7-7; j_gene: TRBJ2-3; len: 17; abundance: once; CDR3nt: TGTGCTAGCAGCTTAGATGTAAGCGGACCTAGCACAGATACGCAGTATTTT; CDR3aa: CASSLDVSGPSTDTQYF
d_gene: -; v_gene: TRBV19; j_gene: TRBJ1-6; len: 15; abundance: -; CDR3nt: TGTGCCAGTAGTATACCACGGGTAGAAAATTCACCCCTCCACTTT; CDR3aa: CASSIPRVENSPLHF
d_gene: TRBD1; v_gene: TRBV19; j_gene: TRBJ2-7; len: 16; abundance: -; CDR3nt: TGTGCCAGTAGTACCGGGACAGCCTCGAGCTCCTACGAGCAGTACTTC; CDR3aa: CASSTGTASSSYEQYF